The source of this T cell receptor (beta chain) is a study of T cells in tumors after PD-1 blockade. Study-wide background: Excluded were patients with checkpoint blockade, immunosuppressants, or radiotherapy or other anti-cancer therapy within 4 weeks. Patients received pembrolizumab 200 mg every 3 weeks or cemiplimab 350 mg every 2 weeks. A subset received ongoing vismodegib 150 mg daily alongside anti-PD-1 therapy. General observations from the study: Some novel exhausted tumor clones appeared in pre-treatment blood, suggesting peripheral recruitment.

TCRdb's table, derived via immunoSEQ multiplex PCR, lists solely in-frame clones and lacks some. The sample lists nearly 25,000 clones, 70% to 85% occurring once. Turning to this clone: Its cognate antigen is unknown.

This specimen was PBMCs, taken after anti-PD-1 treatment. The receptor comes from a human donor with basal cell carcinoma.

CDR3 coding DNA: TGTGCCAGCAGCGGGACAGTGAATAATTCACCCCTCCACTTT. Its translation: CASSGTVNNSPLHF. The chain joins TRBV2 to TRBJ1-6; 7 bases fit TRBD1. The CDR3 covers 14 residues. CDR1 is SNHLY, CDR2 FYNNEI, per germline. The V gene end was trimmed by 6 bases and the J gene end by 5 bases; junction bases not matched to a gene: 4. The whole variable domain, remainder taken from reference TRBV2 and TRBJ1-6, is EPEVTQTPSHQVTQMGQEVILRCVPISNHLYFYWYRQILGQKVEFLVSFYNNEISEKSEIFDDQFSVERPDGSNFTLKIRSTKLEDSAMYFCASSGTVNNSPLHFGNGTRLTVT.